Below, one TCR beta chain is given with its context. As yet, its antigen is unknown. Relative to the germline gene, one junction end is altered; a read error may explain this. Germline-derived CDR1 and CDR2 are SQVTM and ANQGSEA. CDR3 length equals 13 residues. The data were taken from a study of cytomegalovirus exposure and HLA in healthy donors. Notes on the study in general: TCR beta sequences numbering around 15,000 were associated with HLA alleles at 0.05 false discovery rate in a later analysis. Presence/absence results assume similar sequencing depth per donor, which may not hold. The study recorded 150 to 200 TCR beta chains that were cytomegalovirus-associated.

Researchers ran the PCR with 60 Vbeta and 13 Jbeta primers. Profiling relied on immunoSEQ multiplex PCR, and the TCRdb table lists in-frame clones only, not all of them. The sample carries 220,000 or so clones, approximately 78% recorded once. The chain is built from TRBV29-1 and TRBJ1-1; D gene unclear. This receptor was obtained from a male donor in good health and CMV-seronegative. The specimen sequenced was PBMCs. In DNA, the CDR3 is TGCGGCGTTGACCCAGAGGGGAACACTGAAGCTTTCTTT. Its translation is CGVDPEGNTEAFF.